These 8 T cell receptor beta chains were sequenced from one sample in a study of T-cell reconstitution after alpha-beta-depleted transplantation in children. Unique molecular identifiers were used to barcode this TCRbeta library. TCRdb re-derived calls from the PCR reads in MiXCR, one entry per CDR3 protein. This sample has approximately 340,000 distinct CDR3 sequences; around 10% occur once, and the top ten carry 2% to 3%. The sample here was PBMCs from the stem cell graft donor, taken from the stem cell graft. The source of these receptors is a human donor who donated a stem cell graft to a child with acute lymphoblastic leukemia.

This clonotype was seen a handful of times. The rearrangement joins TRBV7-3 to TRBJ2-3; D possibly corresponds to TRBD2 (5 bases). Germline V gene lookup returns CDR1 SGHTA and CDR2 FQGTGA. V lost 6 bases to trimming and J lost 2 bases, with 15 bases between them. The CDR3 loop spans 15 amino acids. The CDR3 spells CASSQAVGFTDTQYF. The CDR3 DNA reads as TGTGCCAGCAGTCAAGCGGTGGGCTTCACAGATACGCAGTATTTT.

Notes on this clonotype: An end of the junction differs from the germline gene, which may be a read error. The CDR3 region has the DNA TGCGCCAGCAGCTGGACTAGCGGGAGGCTCGACACCGGGGACCTGTTTTTT. The encoded protein is CASSWTSGRLDTGDLFF. This sequence joins TRBV5-1 and TRBJ2-2; TRBD2 matches at 14 bases. The V gene's germline CDR1 is SGHRS and CDR2 YFSETQ. The CDR3 runs to 17 residues.

This clonotype was counted a few times. This chain connects TRBV30 to TRBJ1-3; the match to TRBD1 covers 7 bases. The CDR3 consists of 15 residues. V lost 3 bases to trimming and J lost 2 bases; unmatched junction nucleotides: 7. Germline CDR1 is GTSNPN and CDR2 is SVGIG (reference sequence). The CDR3 here is CAWRGGQPAGNTIYF. The CDR3 bases are TGTGCCTGGAGGGGGGGACAGCCGGCTGGAAACACCATATATTTT. The whole variable domain, filled in from reference TRBV30 and TRBJ1-3, reads SQTIHQWPATLVQPVGSPLSLECTVEGTSNPNLYWYRQAAGRGLQLLFYSVGIGQISSEVPQNLSASRPQDRQFILSSKKLLLSDSGFYLCAWRGGQPAGNTIYFGEGSWLTVV.

Ten or more counts support this clonotype. The rearrangement links TRBV21-1 to TRBJ2-1; no DNA check was done on the table's D call, TRBD2. TRBV21-1 counts as a pseudogene. This CDR3 has 18 residues. The CDR3 region has the DNA TGTGCCAGCGCCACAGTCATACAGGGCCGGGAGGGCCTTAATGAGCAGTTCTTC. This encodes CASATVIQGREGLNEQFF.

In this sample, this clonotype turned up many times. The chain uses TRBV5-1 and TRBJ1-1; TRBD1 might be the D (6 bases). The CDR3 totals 15 residues. Germline V CDR1 and CDR2: SGHRS, YFSETQ. Trimming shortened V by 4 bases and J by 1 base, and 14 bases separated the two germline ends. The chain's CDR3 is CASSPQTGPNTEAFF. CDR3 bases: TGCGCCAGCAGCCCACAGACAGGTCCGAACACTGAAGCTTTCTTT.

This clonotype was recorded a few times. J is TRBJ1-2 and V is TRBV20-1; TRBD1 aligns across 7 bases. CDR1 is DFQATT and CDR2 is SNEGSKA in the germline V gene (reference sequence). V gave up 6 bases and J gave up 4 bases; unmatched junction bases: 8. The CDR3 totals 13 residues. The CDR3 nucleotides read TGCAGTGCCTGGTCAGGGGGAGGCTATGGCTACACCTTC. As protein: CSAWSGGGYGYTF.

This rearrangement joins TRBV14 to TRBJ2-3; D not certain. Germline V CDR1 and CDR2: SGHDN, FVKESK. There are 12 residues in the CDR3. V lost 3 bases and J 3 bases, leaving 4 bases between the germline ends. CDR3 nucleotide sequence: TGTGCCAGCAGCCAGTGGACAGATACGCAGTATTTT. Protein sequence: CASSQWTDTQYF.

The chain links TRBV20-1 to TRBJ2-5, with D perhaps matching TRBD1 or TRBD2 (5 bases each). CDR3 length equals 14 residues. Germline CDR1 is DFQATT and CDR2 is SNEGSKA (reference sequence). V was cut by 2 bases and J by 5 bases, with 15 bases left in between. The CDR3 is CSARWDPVGETQYF. The CDR3 coding sequence is TGCAGTGCTAGATGGGACCCCGTGGGGGAGACCCAGTACTTC.